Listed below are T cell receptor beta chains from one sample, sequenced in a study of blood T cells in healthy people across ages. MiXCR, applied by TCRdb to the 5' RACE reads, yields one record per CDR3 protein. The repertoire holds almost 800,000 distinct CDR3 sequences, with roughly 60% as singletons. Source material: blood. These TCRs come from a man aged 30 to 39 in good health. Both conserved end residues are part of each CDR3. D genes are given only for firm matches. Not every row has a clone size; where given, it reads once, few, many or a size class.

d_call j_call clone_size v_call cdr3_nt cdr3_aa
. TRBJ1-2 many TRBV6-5 TGTGCCACAATCCCACAGGGTGGCGGTGGCTACACCTTC CATIPQGGGGYTF
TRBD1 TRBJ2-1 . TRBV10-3 TGTGCCATCAGTGAGTCCGAGACAGGGCGCAATGAGCAGTTCTTC CAISESETGRNEQFF
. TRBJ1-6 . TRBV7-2 TGTGCCAGCGGCTACATTTCACCCCTCCACTTT CASGYISPLHF
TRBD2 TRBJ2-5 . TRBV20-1 TGCAGTGCTAGCAACCTAGCGGGGTTCCAAGAGACCCAGTACTTC CSASNLAGFQETQYF
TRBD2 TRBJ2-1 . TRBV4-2 TGTGCCAGCAGCCCCCGGAGGGGAGTAGCGGGAGGGATCGATGAGCAGTTCTTC CASSPRRGVAGGIDEQFF
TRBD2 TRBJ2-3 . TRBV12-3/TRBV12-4 TGTGCCAGCGGGCGGGGGTCGGATACGCAGTATTTT CASGRGSDTQYF
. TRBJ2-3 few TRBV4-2 TGTGCCAGCAGCCCCGGATCGGGCACAGATACGCAGTATTTT CASSPGSGTDTQYF
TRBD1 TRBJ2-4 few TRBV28 TGTGCCAGCAGTCCAAACAGGGGGCGAAACATTCAGTACTTC CASSPNRGRNIQYF
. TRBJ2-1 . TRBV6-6 TGTGCCAGCAGTTACGCAGGGGGGGGACCCTACAATGAGCAGTTCTTC CASSYAGGGPYNEQFF
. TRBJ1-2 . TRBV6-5 TGTGCCAGCAGTAGAGACGGAAATTCTGGCTACACCTTC CASSRDGNSGYTF
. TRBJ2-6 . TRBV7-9 TGTGCCAGCAGCCCCCTGGGCCAAGTTTACTCTGGGGCCAACGTCCCGACTTTC CASSPLGQVYSGANVPTF
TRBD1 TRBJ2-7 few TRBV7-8 TGTGCCAGCAGCTTATCCGGGACAGGCTACGAGCAGTACTTC CASSLSGTGYEQYF
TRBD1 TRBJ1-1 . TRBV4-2 TGTGCCAGCAGCCAATCGACAGGGGCTATGAACACTGAAGCTTTCTTT CASSQSTGAMNTEAFF
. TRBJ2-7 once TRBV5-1 TGCGCCAGCAGCCCGGGCACCTCCTACAATGAGCAGTACTTC CASSPGTSYNEQYF
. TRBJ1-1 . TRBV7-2 TGTGCCAGCAGCGTACGGGGGCAGATTGATGAAGCTTTCTTT CASSVRGQIDEAFF
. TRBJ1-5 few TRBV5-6 TGTGCCAGCAGCACGTCTCAGGGTCTGCCCCAGCATTTT CASSTSQGLPQHF
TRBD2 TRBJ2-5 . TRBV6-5 TGTGCCAGTAGTTACGGGCTAGCGGGACGGTTATCGGAGACCCAGTACTTC CASSYGLAGRLSETQYF
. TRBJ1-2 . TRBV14 TGTGCCAGCAGCGGGGGACGCTCTTTAAGCTACACCTTC CASSGGRSLSYTF
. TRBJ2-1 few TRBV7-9 TGTGCCAGCAGCATCGCAGGGAGAAGGGACAATGAGCAGTTCTTC CASSIAGRRDNEQFF
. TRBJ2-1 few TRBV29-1 TGCAGCGTTGAAATTCAGAAGGCCAACAATGAGCAGTTCTTC CSVEIQKANNEQFF
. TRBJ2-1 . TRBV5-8 TGTGCCAGCAGCTTACCGGGATTAGGTAACAATGAGCAGTTCTTC CASSLPGLGNNEQFF
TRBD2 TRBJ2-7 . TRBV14 TGTGCCAGCAGCCAGATAGCGGGAGTGGGCTACGAGCAGTACTTC CASSQIAGVGYEQYF
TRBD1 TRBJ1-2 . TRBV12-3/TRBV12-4 TGTGCCAGCAGTTTAAAGGGGGCCACGGGTGGCTACACCTTC CASSLKGATGGYTF
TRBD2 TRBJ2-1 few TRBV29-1 TGCAGCCTTGGTAGCGGGACTTTATACAATGAGCAGTTCTTC CSLGSGTLYNEQFF
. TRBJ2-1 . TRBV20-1 TGCAGTGCTCCCCAGACCCCACCCAACAATGAGCAGTTCTTC CSAPQTPPNNEQFF
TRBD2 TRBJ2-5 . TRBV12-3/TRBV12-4 TGTGCCAGCCTTCTGGGCGGGGGGTCAGAGACCCAGTACTTC CASLLGGGSETQYF
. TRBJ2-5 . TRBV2 TGTGCCAGCTTCGAGGGAACCCTGGAGCAGTACTTC CASFEGTLEQYF
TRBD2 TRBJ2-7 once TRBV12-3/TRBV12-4 TGTGCCAGCACCGTAGCGGGAGGCACCTACGAGCAGTACTTC CASTVAGGTYEQYF